What follows are 5 T cell receptor beta chains derived from one specimen sequenced in a study of blood T cell repertoires in COVID-19. Using immunoSEQ multiplex PCR, the repertoire was profiled, and TCRdb retains in-frame clones only, with some absent. Among some 70,000 clones, about 91% were seen once, and the ten largest hold about 6%. The sequenced sample was peripheral blood. The receptors were gathered from a woman in her 70s with acute or convalescent COVID-19.

The chain couples TRBV9 to TRBJ2-2, with D perhaps matching TRBD1 (5 bases). The germline V gene encodes CDR1 SGDLS and CDR2 YYNGEE. Trimming took 0 bases from V and 2 from J, leaving 11 bases between them. This CDR3 has 16 residues. This chain's CDR3 is CASSVGGASNTGELFF. The DNA of the CDR3 is TGTGCCAGCAGCGTAGGGGGCGCGTCTAACACCGGGGAGCTGTTTTTT.

The V gene is TRBV19, the J gene TRBJ2-1, with TRBD1 matching over 7 bases. Losses at the gene ends were 7 bases for V and 3 bases for J; bases not matched to a gene: 6. CDR3 length equals 14 residues. Germline CDR1 is LNHDA and CDR2 is SQIVND (reference sequence). This CDR3 reads CASNSGQHYNEQFF. The CDR3 nucleotides read TGTGCCAGTAACTCGGGACAGCACTACAATGAGCAGTTCTTC.

The chain carries TRBV2 and TRBJ1-2; TRBD1 matches 7 bases. Germline CDR1 reads SNHLY; CDR2 reads FYNNEI. Trimming at V came to 1 base and at J to 5 bases, leaving 7 bases not matched to a gene. CDR3 length: 15 residues. The CDR3 reads CASSEGTGQIYGYTF. The CDR3, as DNA: TGTGCCAGCAGTGAAGGGACAGGACAGATATATGGCTACACCTTC.

Here the CDR3 DNA reads TGTGCCAGCAGTTACGAGGGTGCCGATAATCAGCCCCAGCATTTT. Translating gives CASSYEGADNQPQHF. The V and J genes are TRBV2 and TRBJ1-5; D gene unclear. Germline-derived CDR1 and CDR2 are SNHLY and FYNNEI. V lost 5 bases and J lost 4, with 15 bases in between. This CDR3 has 15 amino acids.

The chain couples TRBV29-1 to TRBJ1-1; possible D gene TRBD1, 5 bases. Germline V gene data show CDR1 as SQVTM and CDR2 as ANQGSEA. Trimming pared 4 bases from V and 1 base from J, leaving 7 bases between. The CDR3 is 12 amino acids. This CDR3 is CSVAQGNTEAFF. CDR3 bases: TGCAGCGTTGCCCAGGGGAACACTGAAGCTTTCTTT.